The 27 T cell receptor beta chains reported below all come from one sample, sequenced in a study of blood T cell repertoires in COVID-19. Clones were sequenced by immunoSEQ multiplex PCR, and TCRdb holds only the in-frame ones, with some missing. In the table there are around 180,000 clones, about 85% of which are singletons. The sample consisted of peripheral blood. Receptor source: a woman aged 80 or over with acute or convalescent COVID-19.

This sequence joins TRBV3-1 (or the pseudogene TRBV3-2) and TRBJ1-2; 10 bases fit TRBD1. CDR1 LGHDT and CDR2 YNNKEL come from the germline V gene (reference sequence). This CDR3 is 16 amino acids long. V shed 4 bases, J shed 3 bases, and the junction held 8 bases outside the gene matches. CDR3: CASSPPPGTGDYGYTF. The CDR3 nucleotides are TGTGCCAGCAGCCCACCTCCCGGGACAGGGGACTATGGCTACACCTTC.

The genes are TRBV4-1 and TRBJ2-7, with TRBD1 as a possible D gene (6 bases). There are 15 residues in the CDR3. Trimming took off 1 base at V and 1 base at J, with 11 bases between the two ends. Germline CDR1 and CDR2: MGHRA and YSYEKL. The CDR3 is CASSQVPDSSYEQYF. The CDR3 DNA reads as TGCGCCAGCAGCCAAGTTCCGGACAGTTCCTACGAGCAGTACTTC.

J is TRBJ2-2 and V is TRBV18; no firm D call. This CDR3 contains 14 residues. CDR1 KGHSH and CDR2 LQKENI come from the germline V gene. Trimming took 2 bases from V and 3 from J, leaving 7 bases between them. CDR3 coding DNA: TGTGCCAGCTCACCAGTCGACTACACCGGGGAGCTGTTTTTT. The encoded protein is CASSPVDYTGELFF.

The J gene is TRBJ2-7, the V gene TRBV7-2; perhaps TRBD2 as D (5 bases). This CDR3 region has 14 residues. V lost 3 bases, J lost 4 bases, and 13 bases lay in between. Per germline, CDR1 SGHTA and CDR2 FQGNSA. For the CDR3, the DNA is TGTGCCAGCAGCTTCTATCCCCCGGGGTACGAGCAGTACTTC. This gives the protein CASSFYPPGYEQYF. The whole variable domain, remainder taken from reference TRBV7-2 and TRBJ2-7, is GAGVSQSPSNKVTEKGKDVELRCDPISGHTALYWYRQSLGQGLEFLIYFQGNSAPDKSGLPSDRFSAERTGGSVSTLTIQRTQQEDSAVYLCASSFYPPGYEQYFGPGTRLTVT.

For this clone: Other DNA sequences in the same sample also yield this CDR3. The chain is built from TRBV5-6 and TRBJ1-1, with TRBD1 as a possible D gene (5 bases). With 0 bases removed from V and 3 bases from J, the gap between germline ends came to 9 bases. Germline CDR1 and CDR2: SGHDT and YYEEEE. The CDR3 has 14 residues. The CDR3 spells CASSLGRGDTEAFF. The CDR3 region has the DNA TGTGCCAGCAGCTTGGGGAGGGGAGACACTGAAGCTTTCTTT.

The V call is TRBV14, the J call TRBJ1-3; D perhaps matches TRBD1 (6 bases). Per germline, CDR1 SGHDN and CDR2 FVKESK. The CDR3 consists of 15 residues. V lost 3 bases and J 2 bases, leaving 11 bases between the germline ends. CDR3 residues: CASSHGQLPGNTIYF. The DNA of the CDR3 is TGTGCCAGCAGCCACGGACAGCTCCCTGGAAACACCATATATTTT. The full variable domain, with the rest looked up from reference TRBV14 and TRBJ1-3, is EAGVTQFPSHSVIEKGQTVTLRCDPISGHDNLYWYRRVMGKEIKFLLHFVKESKQDESGMPNNRFLAERTGGTYSTLKVQPAELEDSGVYFCASSHGQLPGNTIYFGEGSWLTVV.

V usage is TRBV28 and J usage is TRBJ1-2, with 10 bases identical to TRBD1. The ends lost 6 bases at V and 4 bases at J; junction bases unmatched: 8. The germline gives CDR1 MDHEN, CDR2 SYDVKM. This CDR3 spans 15 amino acids. CDR3 DNA sequence: TGTGCCAGCAGGACCTCGGGACAGGGGATCTATGGCTACACCTTC. Its translation: CASRTSGQGIYGYTF.

The V gene is TRBV7-8, the J gene TRBJ1-3; TRBD1 matches 10 bases. Losses at the gene ends were 5 bases for V and 3 bases for J; bases not matched to a gene: 1. This CDR3 region has 14 residues. Germline-derived CDR1 and CDR2 are SGHVS and FQNEAQ. As DNA, the CDR3 is TGTGCCAGCAGCAGGGACAGGGGTGGAAACACCATATATTTT. It codes for CASSRDRGGNTIYF.

In this sample, this clone turned up once. V usage is TRBV4-1 and J usage is TRBJ1-2; the match to TRBD1 covers 7 bases. Germline trimming cut 3 bases from V and 7 bases from J; bases unmatched to any gene: 5. Germline V CDR1 and CDR2: MGHRA, YSYEKL. The CDR3 is 13 amino acids. The CDR3 loop is CASSHPGGSGYTF. The DNA for the CDR3 is TGCGCCAGCAGCCACCCAGGGGGTAGTGGCTACACCTTC.

The chain carries TRBV27 and TRBJ1-2, with a weak D call TRBD1 (5 bases). CDR3 length equals 14 residues. The germline V gene has CDR1 MNHEY and CDR2 SMNVEV (reference sequence). With 3 bases removed from V and 4 bases from J, the gap between germline ends came to 12 bases. This CDR3 reads CASSFGGGGYGYTF. In nucleotides, the CDR3 is TGTGCCAGCAGTTTTGGGGGGGGAGGCTATGGCTACACCTTC.

The chain combines TRBV18 with TRBJ1-2; tentative D call: TRBD1 (5 bases). Germline-derived CDR1 and CDR2 are KGHSH and LQKENI. Trimming pared 3 bases from V and 6 bases from J, leaving 17 bases between. The CDR3 covers 15 residues. In DNA form, the CDR3 reads TGTGCCAGCTCACCCTCCGGGGGTGGGGGAAATGGCTACACCTTC. Protein: CASSPSGGGGNGYTF. Variable domain in full (rest from reference TRBV18 and TRBJ1-2): NAGVMQNPRHLVRRRGQEARLRCSPMKGHSHVYWYRQLPEEGLKFMVYLQKENIIDESGMPKERFSAEFPKEGPSILRIQQVVRGDSAAYFCASSPSGGGGNGYTFGSGTRLTVV.

As concerns this clone: A junction boundary mismatches the germline segment, possibly from a read error. The chain joins TRBV2 to TRBJ2-7; a possible D gene is TRBD2 (6 bases). The CDR3 spans 13 residues. Germline V gene data show CDR1 as SNHLY and CDR2 as FYNNEI. CDR3 amino acids: CASSSEGGSKLPF. CDR3 nucleotides: TGTGCCAGCAGTTCCGAGGGAGGCAGCAAGCTACCCTTC.

J is TRBJ2-5 and V is TRBV18; 8 positions agree with TRBD1. Germline trimming cut 2 bases from V and 6 bases from J; bases unmatched to any gene: 11. This CDR3 contains 16 residues. CDR1 and CDR2 from the germline V gene are KGHSH and LQKENI. The CDR3 sequence: CASSPVLTGGRKTQYF. CDR3 DNA: TGTGCCAGCTCACCAGTCCTAACAGGGGGAAGGAAGACCCAGTACTTC.

For this clone: One end of the junction fails to match germline, which may point to a read error. The gene calls are TRBV6-5 and TRBJ2-1; 8 bases are shared with TRBD2. Germline V gene sequence: CDR1 MNHEY, CDR2 SVGAGI. The CDR3 is made up of 15 amino acids. The CDR3 DNA sequence: TGTGCCAGCAGCTACTCGCGTGGACTAGCTTATGAGCAGTTCTTC. Translated, it gives CASSYSRGLAYEQFF.

The J gene is TRBJ1-1, the V gene TRBV10-3; possible D gene TRBD1, 6 bases. Trimming took 7 bases from V and 7 from J, leaving 10 bases between them. This CDR3 has 11 amino acids. Germline V lookup: CDR1 ENHRY, CDR2 SYGVKD. This chain's CDR3 is CAITIRGEAFF. CDR3 coding DNA: TGTGCCATCACCATCAGGGGTGAAGCTTTCTTT.

The chain is built from TRBV30 and TRBJ2-1; the match to TRBD2 covers 9 bases. V shed 1 base, J shed 4 bases, and the junction held 8 bases outside the gene matches. Germline assignment: CDR1 GTSNPN and CDR2 SVGIG (reference sequence). CDR3 length: 16 amino acids. In DNA form, the CDR3 reads TGTGCCTGGAGTGCCCTGGGTAGCGGGAGATACAATGAGCAGTTCTTC. It encodes CAWSALGSGRYNEQFF.

This clone was counted a few times. The J gene is TRBJ1-1, the V gene TRBV7-9; no reliable D call. This CDR3 comprises 14 residues. Germline V CDR1 and CDR2: SEHNR, FQNEAQ (reference sequence). The ends were cut back, 5 bases at V and 1 base at J, with 11 bases in the middle. This CDR3 reads CASSRTYSNTEAFF. The CDR3 region has the DNA TGTGCCAGCAGCCGAACTTATTCGAACACTGAAGCTTTCTTT.

The chain is built from TRBV2 and TRBJ2-1; 14 bases are shared with TRBD2. V shed 3 bases, J shed 7 bases, and the junction held 2 bases outside the gene matches. This CDR3 is built from 15 residues. CDR1 SNHLY and CDR2 FYNNEI come from the germline V gene. CDR3 amino acids: CASSEGTSGGNEQFF. Here the CDR3 DNA reads TGTGCCAGCAGTGAGGGGACTAGCGGGGGAAATGAGCAGTTCTTC.

This sequence joins TRBV4-3 and TRBJ1-4, with D tentatively TRBD1 (5 bases). Trimming cost V 4 bases and J 7 bases, with 10 bases left between them. The CDR3 is 13 amino acids. Germline assignment: CDR1 LGHNA and CDR2 YSLEER. In nucleotides, the CDR3 is TGCGCCAGCAGCCGGGGGACTGGTGAAAAACTGTTTTTT. Translating it yields CASSRGTGEKLFF.

V usage is TRBV14 and J usage is TRBJ1-6; the D gene is possibly TRBD1 (5 bases). This CDR3 comprises 16 residues. Germline CDR1 and CDR2: SGHDN and FVKESK. Trimming stripped 4 bases from V and 0 bases from J, with 10 bases between. The CDR3 here is CASSLYRSSYNSPLHF. CDR3 nucleotide sequence: TGTGCCAGCAGCCTTTACAGGAGCTCCTATAATTCACCCCTCCACTTT.

The rearrangement links TRBV18 to TRBJ1-5; possible D gene TRBD1, 6 bases. The V and J ends lost 4 bases and 5 bases respectively, with 12 bases between them. Per germline, CDR1 KGHSH and CDR2 LQKENI. The CDR3 consists of 14 residues. The CDR3, as DNA: TGTGCCAGCTCACTCCGGGACACATATCAGCCCCAGCATTTT. Protein: CASSLRDTYQPQHF. Looking up the rest from reference TRBV18 and TRBJ1-5 gives the full variable domain: NAGVMQNPRHLVRRRGQEARLRCSPMKGHSHVYWYRQLPEEGLKFMVYLQKENIIDESGMPKERFSAEFPKEGPSILRIQQVVRGDSAAYFCASSLRDTYQPQHFGDGTRLSIL.

The V and J genes are TRBV13 and TRBJ1-4, with 9 bases lining up with TRBD1. CDR3 length: 15 amino acids. Germline V gives CDR1 PRHDT, CDR2 FYEKMQ (reference sequence). The V gene end was trimmed by 4 bases and the J gene end by 7 bases; junction bases not matched to a gene: 7. CDR3 loop: CASSSGGTGSEKLFF. The CDR3 nucleotides read TGTGCCAGCAGCTCGGGAGGGACAGGGAGTGAAAAACTGTTTTTT. Using reference TRBV13 and TRBJ1-4 for the parts outside the CDR3, the full variable domain is AAGVIQSPRHLIKEKRETATLKCYPIPRHDTVYWYQQGPGQDPQFLISFYEKMQSDKGSIPDRFSAQQFSDYHSELNMSSLELGDSALYFCASSSGGTGSEKLFFGSGTQLSVL.

The rearrangement uses TRBV19 and TRBJ1-6; D gene unclear. Germline V gene data show CDR1 as LNHDA and CDR2 as SQIVND (reference sequence). V lost 5 bases and J lost 3, with 5 bases in between. The CDR3 is 13 amino acids. Here the CDR3 reads CASSVNYNSPLHF. The CDR3 nucleotides read TGTGCCAGTAGTGTAAACTATAATTCACCCCTCCACTTT.

V gene TRBV7-2 combines with J gene TRBJ1-6; D unresolved. The CDR3 sequence is 15 residues long. Germline V CDR1 and CDR2: SGHTA, FQGNSA. V was shortened by 1 base and J by 9 bases, with 13 bases between the two germline ends. CDR3 protein: CASSLVIGESSPLHF. CDR3 nucleotide sequence: TGTGCCAGCAGCTTAGTGATCGGGGAGAGTTCACCCCTCCACTTT.

The chain recombines TRBV18 with TRBJ2-7, with a tentative D call TRBD1 (6 bases). The germline V gene has CDR1 KGHSH and CDR2 LQKENI. Between the trimmed V and J ends, which lost 4 bases and 4 bases, there was a span of 14 bases. There are 14 residues in the CDR3. The CDR3 reads CASSRLQRGYEQYF. The CDR3 DNA is TGTGCCAGCTCACGCCTCCAGAGGGGGTACGAGCAGTACTTC.

This clone has only one observation. The V call is TRBV7-2, the J call TRBJ2-5, with TRBD2 matching over 8 bases. The junction had 9 bases not matched to a gene; V was cut back by 5 bases and J by 4 bases. Germline loops: CDR1 SGHTA, CDR2 FQGNSA. The length of the CDR3 is 15 residues. Here the CDR3 DNA reads TGTGCCAGCAGCCCCGGAAGCGGGGGCGGAGAGACCCAGTACTTC. Translating it yields CASSPGSGGGETQYF.

This chain links TRBV10-3 with TRBJ1-6, with 10 positions matching TRBD1. The J segment lost 1 base and the V segment lost 0 bases, leaving 3 bases of the junction unmatched. Germline CDR1 and CDR2: ENHRY and SYGVKD. The CDR3 covers 18 residues. CDR3 nucleotides: TGTGCCATCAGTGAGTCCTGGGACAGGGGTTCCTATAATTCACCCCTCCACTTT. This sequence encodes CAISESWDRGSYNSPLHF.